This record looks at one T cell receptor beta chain sequence and its context. Germline V gene lookup returns CDR1 SEHNR and CDR2 FQNEAQ (reference sequence). The CDR3 is 14 amino acids. V shed 3 bases and J 2 bases; nucleotides not matched to a gene: 3. Method: immunoSEQ multiplex PCR; TCRdb's copy keeps in-frame clones and lacks some. Among 150,000 or so clones, 60% to 80% were seen once, and the ten largest hold about 2.9%. This sample stems from a study of blood T cell repertoires in COVID-19. The specimen was PBMCs or T cells enriched from blood (not recorded which). This TCR came from a woman aged 50 to 65 who had recovered from COVID-19. V gene TRBV7-9 combines with J gene TRBJ2-7; TRBD2 agrees at 8 bases. CDR3 DNA sequence: TGTGCCAGCAGCTTTAGCGGGGCCCCCTACGAGCAGTACTTC. As protein: CASSFSGAPYEQYF. The full variable domain, in which reference TRBV7-9 and TRBJ2-7 provide the parts outside the CDR3, is DTGVSQNPRHKITKRGQNVTFRCDPISEHNRLYWYRQTLGQGPEFLTYFQNEAQLEKSRLLSDRFSAERPKGSFSTLEIQRTEQGDSAMYLCASSFSGAPYEQYFGPGTRLTVT.